Sequencing of this T cell receptor (beta chain) was carried out in a study of CD8 T cells in Susac syndrome. In the study overall: At blood draw, Susac syndrome patients were therapy-naive, on corticosteroids, or on intravenous immunoglobulin alone.

When the RNA was reverse transcribed, random hexamers were used with an input of about 0.45 to 1 ug. TCRdb passed the immunoSEQ multiplex PCR reads through MiXCR, listing each CDR3 protein once. The data show about 130,000 distinct CDR3 sequences, around 96% seen once. Germline CDR1 reads MDHEN; CDR2 reads SYDVKM. Losses at the gene ends were 9 bases for V and 4 bases for J; bases not matched to a gene: 16. The CDR3 is 16 residues long. The sequenced sample was CD8+ T cells from PBMCs. The clonotype was recovered from a human donor with Susac syndrome. The chain couples TRBV28 to TRBJ2-7; 9 nucleotides agree with TRBD2. The CDR3 sequence: CASFPVGGGASYEQYF. The CDR3 DNA reads TGTGCCAGTTTTCCTGTTGGCGGGGGGGCTAGTTACGAGCAGTACTTC.